The following is a T cell receptor (beta chain) sequence with its context. This entry belongs to a study of T-cell memory formation after mild COVID-19. The CDR3 extends over 12 amino acids. Germline assignment: CDR1 ENHRY and CDR2 SYGVKD. The V end lost 10 bases, the J end lost 11 bases, and 20 bases lay between the germline ends. TCRalpha and TCRbeta libraries used 5'RACE with constant-segment primers and UMIs. Using its own MiXCR run on the 5' RACE reads, TCRdb lists one record per CDR3 protein. In the table there are fewer than 550,000 distinct CDR3 sequences, 20% of which are singletons. The specimen sequenced was PBMCs or a T cell subset sorted from them (not recorded which). This chain links TRBV10-3 with TRBJ1-1, with no clear D. The receptor was isolated from an adult woman who had mild COVID-19 (a few samples of this study predate the infection). Cell type and time point are not known. CDR3 in DNA: TGTGCCAGCCGTGGGCACCAGACCGGGGCTTTCTTT. Protein product: CASRGHQTGAFF.